The 15 T cell receptor beta chains below all came from one sample that was sequenced in a study of T cell responses to AZD1222 COVID-19 vaccine. TCRdb's copy holds only in-frame clones and misses some; the assay was immunoSEQ multiplex PCR. The table lists around 88,000 clones, 86% of them singletons. The sample consisted of peripheral blood, taken on day 0 of AZD1222 vaccination. Receptors were obtained from an adult in good health.

Here the CDR3 DNA reads TGTGCCAGCAGTTACTCGGGTGGGGGCGGCGAGCAGTACTTC. Amino acids: CASSYSGGGGEQYF. V and J are TRBV6-6 and TRBJ2-7, with D tentatively TRBD1 (6 bases). V lost 0 bases and J lost 6, with 12 bases in between. The CDR3 is 14 amino acids. Germline V gene data show CDR1 as MNHNY and CDR2 as SVGAGI (reference sequence).

V is TRBV6-4 and J is TRBJ2-6, with 12 bases fitting TRBD2. Germline-derived CDR1 and CDR2 are MRHNA and SNTAGT. Trimming at V came to 4 bases and at J to 0 bases, leaving 7 bases not matched to a gene. The CDR3 runs to 19 residues. CDR3 residues: CASSVRGLAGNSGANVLTF. CDR3 in DNA: TGTGCCAGCAGTGTGCGGGGACTAGCGGGTAACTCTGGGGCCAACGTCCTGACTTTC.

The chain carries TRBV28 and TRBJ1-2, with 8 bases matching TRBD1. The germline gives CDR1 MDHEN, CDR2 SYDVKM. This CDR3 is built from 12 residues. With 4 bases clipped from V and 7 bases from J, the junction kept 2 bases outside the gene matches. The CDR3 region has the DNA TGTGCCAGCAGTTGGCAGGGGGCTGGCTACACCTTC. Residues: CASSWQGAGYTF.

The chain carries TRBV7-2 and TRBJ2-1; 10 bases line up with TRBD2. Unmatched junction bases numbered 6, after V lost 2 bases and J lost 8 bases. CDR1 and CDR2 from the germline V gene are SGHTA and FQGNSA. The CDR3 loop spans 15 amino acids. CDR3 in amino acids: CASSLLAGVSHEQFF. CDR3 nucleotide sequence: TGTGCCAGCAGCTTACTAGCGGGAGTAAGCCATGAGCAGTTCTTC.

The chain links TRBV12-5 to TRBJ2-7; 9 nucleotides line up with TRBD1. The CDR3 spans 14 residues. V trimming: 5 bases; J trimming: 4 bases; junction bases outside the gene matches: 6. Germline CDR1 LGHNT, CDR2 FRNRAP. CDR3 sequence reads: CASGPLDRGYEQYF. The CDR3 DNA reads TGTGCTAGTGGTCCCCTGGACAGGGGTTACGAGCAGTACTTC. Drawing the rest from reference TRBV12-5 and TRBJ2-7, the complete variable domain is DARVTQTPRHKVTEMGQEVTMRCQPILGHNTVFWYRQTMMQGLELLAYFRNRAPLDDSGMPKDRFSAEMPDATLATLKIQPSEPRDSAVYFCASGPLDRGYEQYFGPGTRLTVT.

The J gene is TRBJ1-4, the V gene TRBV4-3; D is unclear. Per germline, CDR1 LGHNA and CDR2 YSLEER. Trimming took 4 bases from V and 7 from J, leaving 10 bases between them. This CDR3 spans 13 amino acids. CDR3 amino acids: CASSRQRGEKLFF. The CDR3 bases are TGCGCCAGCAGCCGACAACGGGGTGAAAAACTGTTTTTT.

This chain uses TRBV5-1 with TRBJ1-5; possible D gene TRBD1, 6 bases. The CDR3 has 14 amino acids. Germline assignment: CDR1 SGHRS and CDR2 YFSETQ. V dropped 2 bases and J dropped 7 bases, with 13 bases sitting between them. The CDR3 DNA follows: TGCGCCAGCAGCTTATGGGGGGCAGGACAGCCCCAGCATTTT. Protein sequence: CASSLWGAGQPQHF.

The rearrangement uses TRBV5-6 and TRBJ1-4; D uncertain. V was clipped by 1 base and J by 2 bases, with 6 bases between them. CDR1 and CDR2 (germline): SGHDT, YYEEEE. This CDR3 is built from 14 residues. CDR3 nucleotides: TGTGCCAGCAGCTTGTACATGACTAATGAAAAACTGTTTTTT. It is translated as CASSLYMTNEKLFF. The full variable domain, in which reference TRBV5-6 and TRBJ1-4 provide the parts outside the CDR3, is DAGVTQSPTHLIKTRGQQVTLRCSPKSGHDTVSWYQQALGQGPQFIFQYYEEEERQRGNFPDRFSGHQFPNYSSELNVNALLLGDSALYLCASSLYMTNEKLFFGSGTQLSVL.

This rearrangement joins TRBV6-6 to TRBJ1-2; 9 nucleotides match TRBD1. The CDR3 totals 14 residues. Germline V lookup: CDR1 MNHNY, CDR2 SVGAGI (reference sequence). The ends lost 2 bases at V and 8 bases at J; junction bases unmatched: 6. CDR3 protein: CASSYEGTGLGYTF. The CDR3 bases are TGTGCCAGCAGTTACGAGGGGACAGGGTTGGGCTACACCTTC.

The CDR3 DNA follows: TGTGCGACGAAACAGGGAACTAATGAAAAACTGTTTTTT. Its protein is CATKQGTNEKLFF. This chain links TRBV15 with TRBJ1-4; TRBD1 might be the D (6 bases). Looked up from germline, CDR1 is LNHNV and CDR2 is YYDKDF (reference sequence). This CDR3 comprises 13 residues.

The chain has TRBV5-6 and TRBJ2-3, with 7 nucleotides matching TRBD2. This CDR3 has 16 amino acids. With 2 bases clipped from V and 0 bases from J, the junction kept 6 bases outside the gene matches. From germline, CDR1 is SGHDT and CDR2 YYEEEE. The CDR3 nucleotides read TGTGCCAGCAGCTTATCACTAGCGACTAGCACAGATACGCAGTATTTT. Encoded protein: CASSLSLATSTDTQYF. Full variable domain (outside the CDR3, taken from reference TRBV5-6 and TRBJ2-3): DAGVTQSPTHLIKTRGQQVTLRCSPKSGHDTVSWYQQALGQGPQFIFQYYEEEERQRGNFPDRFSGHQFPNYSSELNVNALLLGDSALYLCASSLSLATSTDTQYFGPGTRLTVL.

The rearrangement links TRBV5-1 to TRBJ1-1, with TRBD1 as a possible D gene (5 bases). The V gene lost 3 bases and the J gene lost 1 base, with 13 bases spanning the gap. The CDR3 totals 15 residues. Germline V gene lookup returns CDR1 SGHRS and CDR2 YFSETQ. The CDR3 DNA reads as TGCGCCAGCAGCTCTGGGACGGATTCGAACACTGAAGCTTTCTTT. Translated: CASSSGTDSNTEAFF.

The J gene is TRBJ1-1, the V gene TRBV6-6, with D possibly TRBD1 on 5 matching bases. V gave up 2 bases and J gave up 3 bases, with 7 bases separating them. The CDR3 is made up of 13 amino acids. In germline, CDR1 is MNHNY, CDR2 SVGAGI (reference sequence). In DNA, the CDR3 is TGTGCCAGCAGTTACGGGGGGGACACTGAAGCTTTCTTT. Translated, it gives CASSYGGDTEAFF.

About this clone: Other DNA sequences in this sample translate to the same CDR3. The chain employs TRBV7-9 and TRBJ1-1, with 8 bases identical to TRBD1. Unmatched junction bases numbered 2, after V lost 4 bases and J lost 4 bases. Germline CDR1 SEHNR, CDR2 FQNEAQ (reference sequence). The CDR3 loop spans 13 amino acids. The CDR3, as DNA: TGTGCCAGCAGCTCAGGACAGGGCACTGAAGCTTTCTTT. Its translation is CASSSGQGTEAFF.

The chain joins TRBV5-6 to TRBJ1-5; 12 nucleotides match TRBD1. This CDR3 comprises 18 residues. J was trimmed by 0 bases and V by 0 bases; bases with no gene match: 4. CDR1 and CDR2 (germline): SGHDT, YYEEEE. The CDR3 coding sequence is TGTGCCAGCAGCTTGGGCGGGACAGGGGGCATTAGCAATCAGCCCCAGCATTTT. Residues: CASSLGGTGGISNQPQHF. Filled out from reference TRBV5-6 and TRBJ1-5, the complete variable domain reads DAGVTQSPTHLIKTRGQQVTLRCSPKSGHDTVSWYQQALGQGPQFIFQYYEEEERQRGNFPDRFSGHQFPNYSSELNVNALLLGDSALYLCASSLGGTGGISNQPQHFGDGTRLSIL.